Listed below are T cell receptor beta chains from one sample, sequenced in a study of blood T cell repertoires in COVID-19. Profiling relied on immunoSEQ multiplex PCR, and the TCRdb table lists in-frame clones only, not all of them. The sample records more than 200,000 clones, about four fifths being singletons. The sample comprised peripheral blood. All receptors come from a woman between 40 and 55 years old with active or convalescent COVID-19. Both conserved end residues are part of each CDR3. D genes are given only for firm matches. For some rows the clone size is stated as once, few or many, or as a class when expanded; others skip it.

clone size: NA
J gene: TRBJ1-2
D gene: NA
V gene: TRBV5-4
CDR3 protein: CASRQDQGGGYTF
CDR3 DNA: TGTGCCAGCAGACAAGACCAGGGTGGAGGCTACACCTTC

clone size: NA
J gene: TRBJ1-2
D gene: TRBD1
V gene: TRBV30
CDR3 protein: CAWRAMDRVGGYGYTF
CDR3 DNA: TGTGCCTGGAGGGCAATGGACAGGGTTGGAGGCTATGGCTACACCTTC

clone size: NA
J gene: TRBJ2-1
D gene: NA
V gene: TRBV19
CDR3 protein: CASSVVEGPSYNEQFF
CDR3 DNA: TGTGCCAGTAGTGTCGTAGAGGGCCCCTCCTACAATGAGCAGTTCTTC

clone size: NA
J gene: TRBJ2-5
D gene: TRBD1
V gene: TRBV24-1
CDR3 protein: CATSEGTGQGLGETQYF
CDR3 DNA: TGTGCCACCAGTGAGGGTACGGGACAGGGATTAGGAGAGACCCAGTACTTC

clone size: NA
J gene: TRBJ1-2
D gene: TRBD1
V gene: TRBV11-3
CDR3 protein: CASRPGGTSSYGYTF
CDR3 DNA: TGTGCCAGCAGACCAGGGGGCACTAGTTCATATGGCTACACCTTC

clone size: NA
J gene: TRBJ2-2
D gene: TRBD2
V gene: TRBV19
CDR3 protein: CASNAGGRARTGELFF
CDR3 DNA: TGTGCCAGTAATGCAGGCGGGAGGGCCAGGACCGGGGAGCTGTTTTTT

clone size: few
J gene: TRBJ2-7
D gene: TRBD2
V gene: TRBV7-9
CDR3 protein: CASSLVFSGRSYEQYF
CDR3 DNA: TGTGCCAGCAGCTTAGTATTTAGCGGGAGAAGCTACGAGCAGTACTTC

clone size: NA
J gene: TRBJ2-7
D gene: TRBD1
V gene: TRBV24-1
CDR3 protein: CATSDTRQGGYEQYF
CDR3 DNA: TGTGCCACCAGTGATACCCGACAGGGGGGCTACGAGCAGTACTTC

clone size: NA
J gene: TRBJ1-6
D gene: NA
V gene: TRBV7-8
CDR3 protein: CASSFYVRGSPLHF
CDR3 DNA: TGTGCCAGCAGCTTTTACGTCCGAGGCTCACCCCTCCACTTT

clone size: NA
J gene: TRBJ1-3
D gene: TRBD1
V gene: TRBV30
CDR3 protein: CAWDTGGVDTIYF
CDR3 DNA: TGTGCCTGGGATACAGGGGGCGTGGACACCATATATTTT

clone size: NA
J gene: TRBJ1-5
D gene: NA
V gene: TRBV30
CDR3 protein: CAWSVTGVSQNQPQHF
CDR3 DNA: TGTGCCTGGAGTGTTACGGGGGTCTCTCAAAATCAGCCCCAGCATTTT

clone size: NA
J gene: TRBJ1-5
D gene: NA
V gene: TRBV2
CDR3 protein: CASSETPNQPQHF
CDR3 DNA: TGTGCCAGCAGTGAAACTCCTAATCAGCCCCAGCATTTT

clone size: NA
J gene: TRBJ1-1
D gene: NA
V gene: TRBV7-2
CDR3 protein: CASSLVDNRITEAFF
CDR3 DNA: TGTGCCAGCAGCTTAGTTGACAATAGGATCACTGAAGCTTTCTTT

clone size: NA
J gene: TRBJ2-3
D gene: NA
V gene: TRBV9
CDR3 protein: CASSVVIGRTQYF
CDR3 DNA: TGTGCCAGCAGCGTAGTTATAGGGAGGACGCAGTATTTT

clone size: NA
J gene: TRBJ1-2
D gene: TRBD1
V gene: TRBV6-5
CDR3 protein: CASRGSGTGSGYTF
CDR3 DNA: TGTGCCAGCAGAGGGTCCGGGACAGGGAGCGGCTACACCTTC

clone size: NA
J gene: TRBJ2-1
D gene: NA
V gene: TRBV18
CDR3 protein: CASSPGAGGATYNEQFF
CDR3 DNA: TGTGCCAGCTCGCCTGGAGCAGGAGGGGCTACATACAATGAGCAGTTCTTC

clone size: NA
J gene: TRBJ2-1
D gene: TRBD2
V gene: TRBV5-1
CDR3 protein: CASSGPGLAGGNSYNEQFF
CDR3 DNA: TGCGCCAGCAGCGGACCGGGACTAGCGGGAGGCAACTCCTACAATGAGCAGTTCTTC

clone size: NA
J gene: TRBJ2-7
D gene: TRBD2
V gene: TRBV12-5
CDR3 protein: CASGSTTSGASYEQYF
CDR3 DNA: TGTGCTAGTGGTTCAACGACTAGCGGGGCCTCCTACGAGCAGTACTTC

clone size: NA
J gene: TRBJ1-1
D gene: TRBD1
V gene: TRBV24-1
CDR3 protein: CATSDPGQGDTEAFF
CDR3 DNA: TGTGCCACCAGTGACCCGGGACAGGGGGACACTGAAGCTTTCTTT

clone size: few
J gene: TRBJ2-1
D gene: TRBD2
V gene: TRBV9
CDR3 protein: CASSLSGGRGNEQFF
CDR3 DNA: TGTGCCAGCAGCCTGAGCGGGGGCCGGGGCAATGAGCAGTTCTTC

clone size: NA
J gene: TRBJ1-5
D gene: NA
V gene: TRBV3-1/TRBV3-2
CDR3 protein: CASSQGLRRLSNQPQHF
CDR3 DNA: TGTGCCAGCAGCCAAGGCCTGAGGCGACTTAGCAATCAGCCCCAGCATTTT

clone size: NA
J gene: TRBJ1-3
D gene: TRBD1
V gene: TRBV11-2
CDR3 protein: CASSRDRGSGNTIYF
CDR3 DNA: TGTGCCAGCAGCCGTGACAGGGGCTCTGGAAACACCATATATTTT